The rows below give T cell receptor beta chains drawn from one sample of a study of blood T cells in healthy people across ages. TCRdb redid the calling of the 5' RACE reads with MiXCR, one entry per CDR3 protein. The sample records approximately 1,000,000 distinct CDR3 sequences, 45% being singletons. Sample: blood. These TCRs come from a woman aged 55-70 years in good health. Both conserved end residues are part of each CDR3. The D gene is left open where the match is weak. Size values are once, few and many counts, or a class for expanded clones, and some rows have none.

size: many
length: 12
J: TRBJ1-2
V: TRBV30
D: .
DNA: TGTGCCTGGAGTTCTTCAGGGTGTGGCTACACCTTC
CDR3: CAWSSSGCGYTF

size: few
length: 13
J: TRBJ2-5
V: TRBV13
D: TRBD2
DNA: TGTGCCAGCAAGGGAGGGGCAGGGGAGACCCAGTACTTC
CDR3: CASKGGAGETQYF

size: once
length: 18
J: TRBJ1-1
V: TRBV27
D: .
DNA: TGTGCCAGCAGCCCGTATAATTCAGTAGGGCGGGGGGACACTGAAGCTTTCTTT
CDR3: CASSPYNSVGRGDTEAFF

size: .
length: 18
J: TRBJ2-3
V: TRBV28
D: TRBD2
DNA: TGTGCCAGCAGTTTACCGGGGACTAGCGGTTTGTACACAGATACGCAGTATTTT
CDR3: CASSLPGTSGLYTDTQYF

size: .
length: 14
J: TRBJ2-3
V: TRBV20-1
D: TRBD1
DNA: TGCAGTTCTAGACAGGGGGCCTCTACAGATACGCAGTATTTT
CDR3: CSSRQGASTDTQYF

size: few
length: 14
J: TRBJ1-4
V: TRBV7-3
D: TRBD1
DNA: TGTGCCAGCAGGAAGGGACAGGCGGGAGAAAAACTGTTTTTT
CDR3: CASRKGQAGEKLFF

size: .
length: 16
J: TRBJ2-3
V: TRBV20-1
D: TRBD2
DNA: TGCAGTGCTAAACTCAGACTAGCGGGAGACCCAGATACGCAGTATTTT
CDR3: CSAKLRLAGDPDTQYF

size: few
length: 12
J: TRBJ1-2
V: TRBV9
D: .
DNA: TGTGCCAGCAGCATACTTCAGGGCGACTACACCTTC
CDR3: CASSILQGDYTF

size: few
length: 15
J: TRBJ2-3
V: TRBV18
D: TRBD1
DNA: TGTGCCAGCTCACGCCGGGACAGGGAGGTCGATACGCAGTATTTT
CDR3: CASSRRDREVDTQYF

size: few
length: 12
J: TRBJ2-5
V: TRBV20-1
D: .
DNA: TGCAGTGCTAGAGTAAACCAAGAGACCCAGTACTTC
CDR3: CSARVNQETQYF

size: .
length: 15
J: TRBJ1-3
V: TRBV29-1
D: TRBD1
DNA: TGCAGCGTTGGTCTGGGACAGGGGTCTGGAAACACCATATATTTT
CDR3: CSVGLGQGSGNTIYF

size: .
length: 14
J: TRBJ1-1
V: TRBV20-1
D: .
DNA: TGCAGTGCTTACTACTTCGGGGTGAACACTGAAGCTTTCTTT
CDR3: CSAYYFGVNTEAFF

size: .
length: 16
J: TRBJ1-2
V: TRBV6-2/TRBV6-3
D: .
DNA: TGTGCCAGCAGTTTCCTCGGACGGGGGCCTCAGGGTGGCTACACCTTC
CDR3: CASSFLGRGPQGGYTF

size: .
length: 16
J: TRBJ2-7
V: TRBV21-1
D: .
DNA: TGTGCCAGCAGCAAAGCATGGTCGGGACATTTCTACGAGCAGTACTTC
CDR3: CASSKAWSGHFYEQYF

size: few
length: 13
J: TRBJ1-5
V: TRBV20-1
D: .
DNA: TGCAGTGCTAGCCAGGGTACCAATCAGCCCCAGCATTTT
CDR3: CSASQGTNQPQHF

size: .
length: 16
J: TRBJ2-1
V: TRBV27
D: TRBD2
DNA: TGTGCCAGCAGTGCCCCTAGGGCGGGAGGGCGTATTGAGCAGTTCTTC
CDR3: CASSAPRAGGRIEQFF

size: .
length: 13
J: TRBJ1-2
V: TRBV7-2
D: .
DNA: TGTGCCAGCAGCTTTAGGCAGAATTATGGCTACACCTTC
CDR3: CASSFRQNYGYTF

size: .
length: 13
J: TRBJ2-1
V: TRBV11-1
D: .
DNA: TGTGCCAGCAGCTTATCTAGAAAGGGTGAGCAGTTCTTC
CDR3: CASSLSRKGEQFF

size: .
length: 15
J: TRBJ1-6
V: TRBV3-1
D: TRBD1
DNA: TGTGCCAGCAGCCAAGTGGGACAGAATAATTCACCCCTCCACTTT
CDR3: CASSQVGQNNSPLHF

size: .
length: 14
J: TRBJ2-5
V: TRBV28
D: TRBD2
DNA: TGTGCCAGCAGTCGACTAGCGGAAGAAGAGACCCAGTACTTC
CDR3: CASSRLAEEETQYF

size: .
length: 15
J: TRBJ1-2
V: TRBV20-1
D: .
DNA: TGCAGTGCCGCCCCCCTCAGGGGCCTTAACTATGGCTACACCTTC
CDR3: CSAAPLRGLNYGYTF

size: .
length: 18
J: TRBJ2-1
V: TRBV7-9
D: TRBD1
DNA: TGTGCCAGCAGCCCCCAAGCTACCGGGACAGGGATATACAATGAGCAGTTCTTC
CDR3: CASSPQATGTGIYNEQFF

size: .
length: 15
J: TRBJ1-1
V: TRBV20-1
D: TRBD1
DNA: TGCAGTGCTAGACGGTCAGGGGGCGTTTACACTGAAGCTTTCTTT
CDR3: CSARRSGGVYTEAFF

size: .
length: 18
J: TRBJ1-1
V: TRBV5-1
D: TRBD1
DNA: TGCGCCAGCAGCCCAAACCCGGGACAGGGAATAATTAACACTGAAGCTTTCTTT
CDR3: CASSPNPGQGIINTEAFF

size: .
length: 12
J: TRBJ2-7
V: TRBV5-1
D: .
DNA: TGCGCCAGCAGCTTGCGGCGGGGCGAGCAGTACTTC
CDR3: CASSLRRGEQYF

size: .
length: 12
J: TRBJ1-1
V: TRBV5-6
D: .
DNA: TGTGCCAGCAGCGGTGACGACACTGAAGCTTTCTTT
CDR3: CASSGDDTEAFF

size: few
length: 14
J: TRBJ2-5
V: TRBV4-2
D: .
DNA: TGTGCCAGCAGCACTGGAGGGGGCCAAGAGACCCAGTACTTC
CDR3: CASSTGGGQETQYF

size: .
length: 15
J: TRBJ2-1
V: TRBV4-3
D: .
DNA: TGCGCCAGCAGCCACTTAGCGGACTCCTACAATGAGCAGTTCTTC
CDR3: CASSHLADSYNEQFF

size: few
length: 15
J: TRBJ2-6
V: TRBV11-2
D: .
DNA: TGTGCCAGCAGGGGACTTACCTCTGGGGCCAACGTCCTGACTTTC
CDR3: CASRGLTSGANVLTF

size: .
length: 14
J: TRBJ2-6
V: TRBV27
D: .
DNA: TGTGCCAGCAGTAGAAGTGGGGGGGCCAACGTCCTGACTTTC
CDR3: CASSRSGGANVLTF

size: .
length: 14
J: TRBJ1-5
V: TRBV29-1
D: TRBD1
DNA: TGCAGCGTTTCCGGGACAGGGGACAATCAGCCCCAGCATTTT
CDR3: CSVSGTGDNQPQHF